Sequencing of this T cell receptor (beta chain) was carried out in a study of tumor-infiltrating lymphocytes in primary liver carcinoma. This CDR3 has 15 residues. Trimming removed 7 bases from V and 7 bases from J; junction bases left unmatched: 9. Germline CDR1 is MNHNS and CDR2 is SASEGT. Study-level results: Reduced overlap was seen in tumor-adjacent and tumor-blood pairs versus tumor region pairs. Tumors and blood were compared for top-250-clone fraction, and tumors had the significantly higher value (p = 0.039).

Making TCR beta cDNA involved roughly 0.55 ug total RNA and a constant-region primer. Employing slightly modified ARM-PCR, three nested multiplex PCR rounds were run, and these gave rise to the TCR beta libraries. The first two PCR rounds used TRBV1-TRBV30 forward primers with a C-beta reverse primer, roughly 10 cycles each. A single record per CDR3 protein comes from TCRdb applying MiXCR to the multiplex PCR reads. The sample yields 320,000 or so distinct CDR3 sequences, about 60% seen once. A note on this clonotype: What it recognizes is unknown. This clone may be a read error of a much larger clone one base away.

Unsorted whole blood yielded blood RNA, and germline DNA was extracted as well. The sample consisted of peripheral blood. The chain uses TRBV6-1 and TRBJ2-1; 11 nucleotides match TRBD1. The clonotype comes from a man in his forties with primary liver carcinoma and hepatitis B virus infection. DNA of the CDR3: TGTGCCAGCACCCTGGGACAGGGGGAACAAAATGAGCAGTTCTTC. It translates to CASTLGQGEQNEQFF.